The 8 T cell receptor beta chains presented below share a single source sample, sequenced in a study of metastatic and nonmetastatic thyroid tumors. Thyroid surgery was performed in patients who had received no treatment beforehand. MiXCR re-clonotyped the PCR reads for TCRdb. The data contain 10,000 to 15,000 clones, under 30% of them singletons. The sequenced sample was tumor tissue. These receptors were collected from a female donor with papillary thyroid cancer or a benign thyroid nodule (not recorded which). Some clones in this sample may be carry-over from other donors' samples.

This clone was recorded at least ten times. The chain couples TRBV10-3 to TRBJ2-1, with 8 nucleotides matching TRBD2. CDR3 length: 17 amino acids. Germline loops: CDR1 ENHRY, CDR2 SYGVKD. Trimming took 4 bases from V and 8 from J; bases not matched to a gene: 16. In nucleotides, the CDR3 is TGTGCCATCAGTGGGAAGGATTCCGGGAGGGCCTTAGATGAGCAGTTCTTC. Amino acid sequence: CAISGKDSGRALDEQFF.

This clone was counted many times. This sequence joins TRBV20-1 and TRBJ2-3; TRBD2 agrees at 7 bases. Germline V gene lookup returns CDR1 DFQATT and CDR2 SNEGSKA (reference sequence). The CDR3 covers 15 residues. The junction had 7 bases not matched to a gene; V was cut back by 3 bases and J by 1 base. The DNA of the CDR3 is TGCAGTGCTAGGACTAGCCTCATACGCACAGATACGCAGTATTTT. It yields the protein CSARTSLIRTDTQYF.

This clone was detected a few times. This clone may be a read error of a much larger clone one base away. The genes are TRBV11-2 and TRBJ2-3, with 7 bases that match TRBD2. The CDR3 is 15 residues long. Germline assignment: CDR1 SGHAT and CDR2 FQNNGV. The CDR3 coding sequence is TGTGCCAGCAGCCGACCTAGCGGAGGAACAGGTACGCAGTATTTT. As protein: CASSRPSGGTGTQYF.

The chain carries TRBV6-2 or TRBV6-3 and TRBJ2-1; TRBD2 matches 8 bases. The trim removed 4 bases at V and 7 bases at J, leaving 6 bases unmatched. Germline-derived CDR1 and CDR2 are MNHEY and SVGEGT. The CDR3 is 14 residues long. CDR3 protein: CASSSGGPPNEQFF. The CDR3 nucleotides read TGTGCCAGCAGTTCGGGGGGGCCTCCAAATGAGCAGTTCTTC.

This clone has a single count. The rearrangement uses TRBV20-1 and TRBJ2-1, with 9 bases lining up with TRBD2. The CDR3 length is 15 residues. After removal of 0 bases from V and 12 bases from J, the junction contained 12 bases not matched to a gene. Per germline, CDR1 DFQATT and CDR2 SNEGSKA (reference sequence). CDR3 sequence reads: CSARDWAGGPLRQFF. In DNA form, the CDR3 reads TGCAGTGCTAGAGATTGGGCGGGAGGGCCCCTTCGGCAGTTCTTC.

The V and J genes are TRBV5-1 and TRBJ1-6; TRBD1 matches 10 bases. The CDR3 contains 15 residues. J lost 6 bases, V lost 4 bases, and 4 bases had no gene match. Germline V lookup: CDR1 SGHRS, CDR2 YFSETQ. CDR3 amino acids: CASSQGQGTNSPLHF. The CDR3 DNA is TGCGCCAGCAGCCAGGGACAGGGGACTAATTCACCCCTCCACTTT.

This clone has a count of ten or more. The gene calls are TRBV7-8 and TRBJ1-4, with D possibly TRBD1 on 5 matching bases. Deletions cut 5 bases from V and 8 bases from J, with 15 bases between. This CDR3 has 14 residues. CDR1 is SGHVS, CDR2 FQNEAQ, per germline. CDR3 in amino acids: CASSPETVSEKLFF. The CDR3 DNA sequence: TGTGCCAGCAGCCCGGAGACAGTAAGCGAAAAACTGTTTTTT.

This clone was detected ten times or more. The chain employs TRBV15 and TRBJ2-5, with 9 bases identical to TRBD1. Looked up from germline, CDR1 is LNHNV and CDR2 is YYDKDF (reference sequence). The CDR3 consists of 17 residues. Losses at the gene ends were 0 bases for V and 2 bases for J; bases not matched to a gene: 7. In DNA form, the CDR3 reads TGTGCCACCAGCAGAGATTGGTACAGGGGGCGGCAAGAGACCCAGTACTTC. Translated: CATSRDWYRGRQETQYF.